The present T cell receptor (beta chain) was sequenced within a study of post-analysis software for immune sequencing data. Study details: Disease courses included relapsing-remitting, secondary progressive and progressive-relapsing multiple sclerosis. General study points: Compared with controls, patients had more of about 5 TRBV segments, including TRBV5-6, TRBV5-1 and TRBV20-1. When compared against controls, multiple sclerosis patients showed significantly lower normalized Chao1 diversity.

Included in the TCR beta cDNA libraries were unique molecular identifiers. With about 0.95 to 10 million T cells as the source, a few hundred thousand cDNA molecules resulted. TCRdb called the PCR reads again in MiXCR, with one record for every CDR3 protein. Among more than 500,000 distinct CDR3 sequences, around 31% were seen once, and the ten largest hold around 6%. Germline CDR1 reads ENHRY; CDR2 reads SYGVKD. The ends were cut back, 5 bases at V and 5 bases at J, with 12 bases in the middle. CDR3 length: 13 residues. This clonotype was seen ten or more times. Its antigen remains unknown. The material sequenced was blood. The chain links TRBV10-3 to TRBJ2-5, with no clear D. This TCR derives from a girl aged 2-17 years with multiple sclerosis. The CDR3 protein is CAISQVMGETQYF. The DNA for the CDR3 is TGTGCCATCAGTCAGGTTATGGGGGAGACCCAGTACTTC.